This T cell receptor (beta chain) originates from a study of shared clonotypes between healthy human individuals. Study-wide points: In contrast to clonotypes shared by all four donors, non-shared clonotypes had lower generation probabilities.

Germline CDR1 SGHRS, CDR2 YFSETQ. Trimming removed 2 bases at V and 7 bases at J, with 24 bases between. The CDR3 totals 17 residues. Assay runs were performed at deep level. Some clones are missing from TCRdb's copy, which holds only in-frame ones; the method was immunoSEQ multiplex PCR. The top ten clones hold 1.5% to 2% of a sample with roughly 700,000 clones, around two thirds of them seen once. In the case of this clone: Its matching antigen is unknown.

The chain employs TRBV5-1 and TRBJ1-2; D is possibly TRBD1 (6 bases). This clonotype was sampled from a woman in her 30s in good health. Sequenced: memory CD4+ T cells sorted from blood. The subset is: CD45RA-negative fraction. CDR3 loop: CASSFGPTDSRNGGYTF. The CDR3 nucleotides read TGCGCCAGCAGCTTCGGACCAACGGACAGCCGGAACGGTGGCTACACCTTC.